This T cell receptor (beta chain) was identified in a study of T-cell memory formation after mild COVID-19. Study outcomes and limitations: There was no confirmation that second-wave clones peaking on day 37 were SARS-CoV-2 specific.

Germline lookup yields CDR1 SGHKS and CDR2 YYEKEE (reference sequence). The junction had 9 bases not matched to a gene; V was cut back by 4 bases and J by 5 bases. The CDR3 totals 15 residues. Notes on this clonotype: Its antigen remains unknown.

TCRdb independently ran MiXCR on the 5' RACE reads; one entry per CDR3 protein. The sample has approximately 250,000 distinct CDR3 sequences, 15% to 20% seen once. The J gene is TRBJ2-1, the V gene TRBV5-5; 7 bases align to TRBD1. The clonotype was recovered from a man younger than 35 who had mild COVID-19 (a few samples of this study predate the infection). Cell type and time point are not known. Sample: PBMCs or a T cell subset sorted from them (not recorded which). The CDR3 region has the DNA TGTGCCAGCAGCATTTTGACAGGGTACAACAATGAGCAGTTCTTC. Residues: CASSILTGYNNEQFF.